One and the same sample provided the 14 T cell receptor beta chains below, sequenced in a study of blood T cell repertoires in COVID-19. Profiled with immunoSEQ multiplex PCR; TCRdb holds only in-frame clones, not every one. Of tens of thousands of clones detected, around nine tenths appear once; the ten largest clones hold 18%. The sample taken for sequencing was peripheral blood. These TCRs come from a woman of 80 years or more with acute or convalescent COVID-19.

The chain combines TRBV9 with TRBJ2-3, with a possible D match to TRBD1 (6 bases). CDR1 SGDLS and CDR2 YYNGEE come from the germline V gene. The CDR3 consists of 16 residues. Trimming cost V 0 bases and J 0 bases, with 11 bases left between them. The CDR3 region is CASSVGQGISTDTQYF. The CDR3 coding sequence is TGTGCCAGCAGCGTAGGGCAGGGGATTAGCACAGATACGCAGTATTTT.

The chain carries TRBV7-2 and TRBJ1-6; 10 positions agree with TRBD1. Germline V gene data show CDR1 as SGHTA and CDR2 as FQGNSA. The CDR3 is made up of 16 amino acids. V was pared by 4 bases and J by 5 bases, with 5 bases of the junction left unmatched. The CDR3 loop is CASSYDRGRNNSPLHF. CDR3 sequence (DNA): TGTGCCAGCAGCTACGACAGGGGGCGAAATAATTCACCCCTCCACTTT.

This clone was picked up one time. The CDR3 DNA follows: TGCGCCAGCAGCCAAGACCCGGGACATTACGAGCAGTACTTC. Encoded protein: CASSQDPGHYEQYF. The rearrangement joins TRBV4-1 to TRBJ2-7; the D gene is possibly TRBD1 (6 bases). Germline V gene sequence: CDR1 MGHRA, CDR2 YSYEKL. The V end was cut by 0 bases, the J end by 4 bases, with 10 bases between. The CDR3 has 14 residues.

This chain joins TRBV9 and TRBJ2-5; 9 nucleotides agree with TRBD2. Losses at the gene ends were 0 bases for V and 0 bases for J; bases not matched to a gene: 6. The germline gives CDR1 SGDLS, CDR2 YYNGEE. This CDR3 region has 17 residues. CDR3 region: CASSVGSGGLYQETQYF. CDR3 nucleotide sequence: TGTGCCAGCAGCGTAGGTAGCGGGGGTCTGTACCAAGAGACCCAGTACTTC.

This chain links TRBV7-9 with TRBJ1-4; D unresolved. CDR1 and CDR2 (germline): SEHNR, FQNEAQ (reference sequence). Trimming removed 2 bases from V and 7 bases from J, with 17 bases in between. The CDR3 consists of 16 residues. CDR3 sequence: CASSLITAQAIEKLFF. For the CDR3, the DNA is TGTGCCAGCAGCTTAATAACAGCTCAGGCTATTGAAAAACTGTTTTTT.

The rearrangement links TRBV2 to TRBJ1-6; D ambiguous. Trimming stripped 6 bases from V and 10 bases from J, with 7 bases between. CDR1 is SNHLY and CDR2 is FYNNEI in the germline V gene. There are 11 residues in the CDR3. CDR3 amino acids: CASREGSPLHF. CDR3 DNA: TGTGCCAGCAGGGAGGGATCACCCCTCCACTTT. Combining the CDR3 with reference TRBV2 and TRBJ1-6 gives the whole variable domain EPEVTQTPSHQVTQMGQEVILRCVPISNHLYFYWYRQILGQKVEFLVSFYNNEISEKSEIFDDQFSVERPDGSNFTLKIRSTKLEDSAMYFCASREGSPLHFGNGTRLTVT.

The CDR3 DNA reads TGTGCCAGCAGTTTCCAGACTCAGGGGAAATGGTTCTTC. Protein sequence: CASSFQTQGKWFF. The chain uses TRBV12-3 or TRBV12-4 and TRBJ2-1; maybe TRBD1 (6 bases). The ends were cut back, 3 bases at V and 15 bases at J, with 18 bases in the middle. The CDR3 totals 13 residues.

This chain links TRBV18 with TRBJ1-5; D may be TRBD1 (5 bases). The CDR3 is 16 amino acids. Germline V gene data show CDR1 as KGHSH and CDR2 as LQKENI. The ends were cut back, 1 base at V and 5 bases at J, with 15 bases in the middle. CDR3 nucleotide sequence: TGTGCCAGCTCACCACTTTCGCGGGGCTATGATCAGCCCCAGCATTTT. Its protein product is CASSPLSRGYDQPQHF.

This clone came up a few times. The DNA for the CDR3 is TGTGCCAGTAGTATCCTTCCCCAACTAGCGGGGGGGAGAGAGACCCAGTACTTC. Translation: CASSILPQLAGGRETQYF. J is TRBJ2-5 and V is TRBV19; 13 bases align to TRBD2. V lost 3 bases and J lost 4; bases outside the gene matches: 11. There are 18 residues in the CDR3. Germline V gives CDR1 LNHDA, CDR2 SQIVND (reference sequence).

J is TRBJ1-3 and V is TRBV5-1; D may be TRBD1 (5 bases). The V and J ends lost 3 bases and 0 bases respectively, with 7 bases between them. Germline CDR1 is SGHRS and CDR2 is YFSETQ. The CDR3 runs 14 residues. Written as DNA, the CDR3 is TGCGCCAGCAGCTCTACAGGCTCTGGAAACACCATATATTTT. As protein: CASSSTGSGNTIYF. Drawing the rest from reference TRBV5-1 and TRBJ1-3, the complete variable domain is KAGVTQTPRYLIKTRGQQVTLSCSPISGHRSVSWYQQTPGQGLQFLFEYFSETQRNKGNFPGRFSGRQFSNSRSEMNVSTLELGDSALYLCASSSTGSGNTIYFGEGSWLTVV.

V usage is TRBV15 and J usage is TRBJ1-2, with D perhaps matching TRBD1 (5 bases). Germline CDR1 LNHNV, CDR2 YYDKDF (reference sequence). Trimming stripped 1 base from V and 4 bases from J, with 10 bases between. This CDR3 is built from 14 residues. The chain's CDR3 is CATSRGEGPYGYTF. The CDR3 coding sequence is TGTGCCACCAGCAGAGGGGAGGGGCCCTATGGCTACACCTTC.

This rearrangement joins TRBV30 to TRBJ1-2; the D gene is possibly TRBD1 (5 bases). Trimming took 5 bases from V and 5 from J, leaving 9 bases between them. Germline V gene data show CDR1 as GTSNPN and CDR2 as SVGIG (reference sequence). There are 11 residues in the CDR3. CDR3 region: CAWAGSYGYTF. CDR3 in DNA: TGTGCCTGGGCAGGGTCGTATGGCTACACCTTC.

The chain couples TRBV3-1 (or the pseudogene TRBV3-2) to TRBJ1-1; tentatively, D is TRBD1 (6 bases). CDR3 size: 16 residues. V was cut by 1 base and J by 0 bases, with 12 bases left in between. Germline V lookup: CDR1 LGHDT, CDR2 YNNKEL (reference sequence). The CDR3 DNA reads TGTGCCAGCAGCCAAGCGGGGGGCATCATGAACACTGAAGCTTTCTTT. It translates to CASSQAGGIMNTEAFF.

The chain has TRBV5-1 and TRBJ1-2; 8 bases are shared with TRBD1. V was pared by 0 bases and J by 8 bases, with 6 bases of the junction left unmatched. Germline V gives CDR1 SGHRS, CDR2 YFSETQ. This CDR3 is 14 amino acids long. The chain's CDR3 is CASSLVTGGAGYTF. The CDR3 DNA follows: TGCGCCAGCAGCTTGGTTACAGGGGGGGCAGGCTACACCTTC.